Shown below are 9 T cell receptor beta chains from a single sample sequenced in a study of shared clonotypes between healthy human individuals. Sequenced by immunoSEQ multiplex PCR; TCRdb stores in-frame clones only, minus some. The profile covers 1.5 million to 2.5 million clones, with approximately 94% appearing a single time and under 1.5% taken by the ten largest. The naive CD8 subset, CD45RO-negative cells positively selected for CCR7, excluded terminally differentiated effector memory CD45RA+ cells. What was sequenced was naive CD8+ T cells sorted from blood. The source of these receptors is a man between 18 and 35 years old in good health.

About this clone: A much larger clonotype is one base distant, so this may be a read error. In the same sample, other DNA sequences code for this CDR3. The chain links TRBV11-2 to TRBJ1-5; unclear D gene. Germline lookup yields CDR1 SGHAT and CDR2 FQNNGV. Trimming removed 1 base at V and 4 bases at J, with 2 bases between. The CDR3 loop spans 12 amino acids. CDR3 in DNA: TGTGCCAGCAGCTTAGGGAATCAGCCCCAGCATTTT. This translates into CASSLGNQPQHF.

A remark on this clone: This sample also contains other DNA sequences that code for the same CDR3. The chain carries TRBV9 and TRBJ1-2; TRBD1 agrees at 7 bases. Germline CDR1 SGDLS, CDR2 YYNGEE. The CDR3 consists of 12 residues. Trimming removed 4 bases from V and 6 bases from J; junction bases left unmatched: 3. The CDR3 nucleotides are TGTGCCAGCAGCCCAGGGGGTCATGGCTACACCTTC. It yields the protein CASSPGGHGYTF.

The rearrangement joins TRBV6-1 to TRBJ2-7; D ambiguous. Germline V gives CDR1 MNHNS, CDR2 SASEGT. Trimming shortened V by 0 bases and J by 6 bases, and 12 bases separated the two germline ends. There are 14 residues in the CDR3. This chain's CDR3 is CASSEAPSDPEQYF. In DNA form, the CDR3 reads TGTGCCAGCAGTGAAGCGCCCTCCGATCCCGAGCAGTACTTC.

The genes are TRBV27 and TRBJ2-3; D call uncertain. This CDR3 comprises 13 residues. CDR1 MNHEY and CDR2 SMNVEV come from the germline V gene (reference sequence). The V gene lost 3 bases and the J gene lost 3 bases, with 7 bases spanning the gap. CDR3 in DNA: TGTGCCAGCAGTTTGGGGTTTACAGATACGCAGTATTTT. This sequence encodes CASSLGFTDTQYF.

This chain links TRBV4-1 with TRBJ2-2; D perhaps matches TRBD1 (6 bases). Trimming stripped 0 bases from V and 6 bases from J, with 11 bases between. The CDR3 sequence is 15 residues long. Germline CDR1 reads MGHRA; CDR2 reads YSYEKL. The CDR3, as DNA: TGCGCCAGCAGCCAAGAAGGGGGTGTCTCCGGGGAGCTGTTTTTT. Translated: CASSQEGGVSGELFF.

The count of this clone is one. V gene TRBV9 combines with J gene TRBJ2-2; tentative D call: TRBD1 (6 bases). The CDR3 runs 15 residues. Looked up from germline, CDR1 is SGDLS and CDR2 is YYNGEE. Trimming took off 6 bases at V and 4 bases at J, with 16 bases between the two ends. The chain's CDR3 is CASTSGVTATGELFF. The CDR3, as DNA: TGTGCCAGCACGTCAGGGGTTACGGCCACCGGGGAGCTGTTTTTT.

Only a few counts were recorded for this clone. This sequence joins TRBV19 and TRBJ1-3; D is unclear. CDR1 is LNHDA, CDR2 SQIVND, per germline (reference sequence). This CDR3 has 15 amino acids. V was shortened by 5 bases and J by 4 bases, with 15 bases between the two germline ends. CDR3: CASSPPGLTGNTIYF. DNA of the CDR3: TGTGCCAGTAGTCCACCCGGCCTAACGGGAAACACCATATATTTT. Combining the CDR3 with reference TRBV19 and TRBJ1-3 gives the whole variable domain DGGITQSPKYLFRKEGQNVTLSCEQNLNHDAMYWYRQDPGQGLRLIYYSQIVNDFQKGDIAEGYSVSREKKESFPLTVTSAQKNPTAFYLCASSPPGLTGNTIYFGEGSWLTVV.

V is TRBV6-4 and J is TRBJ1-5; 9 nucleotides line up with TRBD1. The CDR3 runs to 19 residues. Germline assignment: CDR1 MRHNA and CDR2 SNTAGT. V gave up 3 bases and J gave up 6 bases; unmatched junction bases: 18. CDR3 protein: CASSDATIPDRGGSQPQHF. CDR3 bases: TGTGCCAGCAGTGATGCAACTATACCGGACAGGGGAGGAAGTCAGCCCCAGCATTTT.

J is TRBJ2-7 and V is TRBV27; 7 positions agree with TRBD2. The CDR3 is 13 amino acids. Trimming took 6 bases from V and 3 from J; bases not matched to a gene: 5. Per the germline V gene, CDR1 is MNHEY and CDR2 is SMNVEV (reference sequence). The CDR3 DNA sequence: TGTGCCAGCAGGGGGGGAGGGAACTACGAGCAGTACTTC. Translating it yields CASRGGGNYEQYF.